These 2 T cell receptor beta chains came from one sample sequenced in a study of vaccination and CD4 T cells after COVID-19. The treatment is: approximately nine-day PBMC culture with coronavirus spike peptide pools or control peptides (ViraFEST assay). The unexposed donor provided CD4+ T cells, which were taken before the COVID-19 pandemic (2011-2018). These receptors have no known antigen. The Oncomine TCR Beta short-read assay generated sequence data from the DNA of cultured CD4+ T cells. TCRdb re-called the PCR reads through MiXCR, storing one row per CDR3 protein. The sample comprises 8,100 or so distinct CDR3 sequences, around 53% of which are singletons, and roughly 17% rests with the top ten. The specimen sequenced was CD4+ T cells from blood, cultured in vitro. Source of these receptors: a human donor in good health.

This clonotype has a handful of counts. This chain uses TRBV21-1 with TRBJ1-2; TRBD1 is taken as the D call from the table, unchecked against the DNA. TRBV21-1 is recorded as a pseudogene. The CDR3 length is 14 residues. The DNA for the CDR3 is TGTGCCAGCAGCAAAGATAAGGGCAGGGGTGGCTACACCTTC. Translation: CASSKDKGRGGYTF.

This rearrangement joins TRBV20-1 to TRBJ1-5; D might be TRBD1 (5 bases). Between the trimmed V and J ends, which lost 6 bases and 3 bases, there was a span of 12 bases. Germline V gene data show CDR1 as DFQATT and CDR2 as SNEGSKA (reference sequence). The CDR3 runs 13 residues. The CDR3: CSADSVDNQPQHF. CDR3 coding DNA: TGCAGTGCCGACAGCGTTGACAATCAGCCCCAGCATTTT.